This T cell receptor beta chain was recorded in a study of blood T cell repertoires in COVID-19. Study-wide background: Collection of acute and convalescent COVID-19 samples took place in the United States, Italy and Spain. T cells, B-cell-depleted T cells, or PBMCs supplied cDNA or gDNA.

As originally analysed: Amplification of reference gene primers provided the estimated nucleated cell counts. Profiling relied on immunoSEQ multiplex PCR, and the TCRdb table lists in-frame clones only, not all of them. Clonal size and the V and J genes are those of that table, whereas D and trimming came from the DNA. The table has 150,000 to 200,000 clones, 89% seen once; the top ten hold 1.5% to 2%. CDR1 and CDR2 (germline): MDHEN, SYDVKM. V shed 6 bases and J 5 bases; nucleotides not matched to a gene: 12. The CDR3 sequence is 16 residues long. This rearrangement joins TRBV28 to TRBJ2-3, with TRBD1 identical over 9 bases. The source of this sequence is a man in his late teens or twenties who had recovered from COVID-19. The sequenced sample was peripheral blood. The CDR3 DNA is TGTGCCAGCAGCCTGGACAGGGGATGGGCACAAGATACGCAGTATTTT. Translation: CASSLDRGWAQDTQYF.